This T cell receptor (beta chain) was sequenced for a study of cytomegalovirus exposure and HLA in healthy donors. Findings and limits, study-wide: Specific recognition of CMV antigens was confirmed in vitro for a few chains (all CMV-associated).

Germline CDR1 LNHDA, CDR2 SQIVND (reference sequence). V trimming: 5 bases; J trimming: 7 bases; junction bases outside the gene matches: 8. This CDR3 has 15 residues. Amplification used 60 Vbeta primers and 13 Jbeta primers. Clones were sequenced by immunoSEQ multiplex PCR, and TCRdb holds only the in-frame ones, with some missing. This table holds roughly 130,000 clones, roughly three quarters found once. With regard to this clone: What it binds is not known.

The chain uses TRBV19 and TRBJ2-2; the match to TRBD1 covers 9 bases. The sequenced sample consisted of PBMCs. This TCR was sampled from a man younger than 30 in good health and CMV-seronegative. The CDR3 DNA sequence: TGTGCCAGTAGTCCCTCGAACAGGGGGCTCGGGGAGCTGTTTTTT. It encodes CASSPSNRGLGELFF.